This TCR beta chain appears in the sequencing data of a study of tumor and adjacent non-tumor tissue in lung cancer. About the study: Patients comprised 12 adenocarcinoma, a couple of squamous cell carcinoma and 1 small cell lung cancer. Whole-study findings and limits: Tumor TCR diversity, when higher, was linked to shorter survival. Tumor tissue had significantly higher TCR diversity than normal lung. Normal lung showed higher cumulative top 100 clone frequency than tumor.

A remark on this clonotype: Its specificity is not known. The junction departs from germline at one end; a sequencing error may be responsible.

TCRbeta libraries were built with three rounds of nested PCR, modified from ARM-PCR. TCRdb re-analysed the multiplex PCR reads in MiXCR, keeping a single row per CDR3 protein. The table records 65,000 to 95,000 distinct CDR3 sequences, over 75% of them present only once. RNA was extracted from bulk tissue without any cell sorting. This CDR3 has 13 amino acids. The chain uses TRBV12-3 or TRBV12-4 and TRBJ1-6; 9 positions match TRBD1. This receptor was taken from a woman between 45 and 65 years old with non-small cell lung cancer. The sample consisted of lung tumor tissue. CDR3 nucleotide sequence: TGTGCCAGCAGCGGGACAGGGAATTCACACCTCCACTTT. Residues: CASSGTGNSHLHF.